These 10 T cell receptor beta chains came from one sample sequenced in a study of control samples from healthy donors and cancer patients (dated by TCRdb to 2020 to 2021). Libraries were made using the immunoSEQ multiplex PCR assay. The immuneACCESS repertoire file appears here via TCRdb, limited to in-frame rearrangements. These files lack a portion of the clones; in checked studies, under half of the deficit traces to unresolved V genes, and the cause of the others is not known. This sample comprises 90,000 to 150,000 clones, more than 70% of them detected only once. Around 3.4% of the sample is held by the ten biggest clonotypes. The sample consisted of blood. The origin of the receptors is a man in his forties in good health.

The rearrangement uses TRBV29-1 and TRBJ2-7, with D hard to call. V shed 7 bases and J shed 0 bases, with 13 bases lying between them. This CDR3 is 13 amino acids long. From germline, CDR1 is SQVTM and CDR2 ANQGSEA. CDR3 sequence reads: CSGIPPGSYEQYF. The DNA for the CDR3 is TGCAGCGGGATTCCCCCGGGCTCCTACGAGCAGTACTTC.

The chain has TRBV29-1 and TRBJ1-2; D is perhaps TRBD1 (5 bases). Germline CDR1 is SQVTM and CDR2 is ANQGSEA. V lost 0 bases and J lost 4, with 9 bases in between. The CDR3 loop spans 13 amino acids. The CDR3: CSVEEGVGYGYTF. In DNA, the CDR3 is TGCAGCGTTGAAGAGGGGGTCGGCTATGGCTACACCTTC.

This clone has only one observation. The rearrangement uses TRBV3-1 (or the pseudogene TRBV3-2) and TRBJ1-1; D unresolved. V gave up 4 bases and J gave up 6 bases, with 15 bases separating them. CDR3 size: 14 residues. Germline CDR1 and CDR2: LGHDT and YNNKEL (reference sequence). CDR3 amino acids: CASSRGRLPPEAFF. The CDR3 DNA follows: TGTGCCAGCAGCCGTGGTCGTCTACCCCCTGAAGCTTTCTTT.

The chain joins TRBV19 to TRBJ2-7; 10 bases are a match to TRBD1. CDR1 and CDR2 (germline): LNHDA, SQIVND (reference sequence). J lost 6 bases, V lost 7 bases, and 3 bases had no gene match. This CDR3 contains 12 residues. The CDR3 sequence: CASKGTGAEQYF. CDR3 DNA sequence: TGTGCCAGTAAGGGGACAGGGGCCGAGCAGTACTTC.

V and J are TRBV7-3 and TRBJ1-1, with 7 bases lining up with TRBD1. The germline V gene has CDR1 SGHTA and CDR2 FQGTGA. The CDR3 runs 14 residues. The ends lost 5 bases at V and 1 base at J; junction bases unmatched: 4. The CDR3 spells CASSPDRANTEAFF. CDR3 nucleotides: TGTGCCAGCAGCCCCGACAGGGCGAACACTGAAGCTTTCTTT.

The V call is TRBV5-8, the J call TRBJ1-5; 8 bases align to TRBD1. After removal of 3 bases from V and 2 bases from J, the junction contained 7 bases not matched to a gene. The CDR3 has 16 amino acids. Germline V CDR1 and CDR2: SGHTS, YDEGEE. The CDR3, as DNA: TGTGCCAGCAGCTCGTCGACAGGGGTTGGCAATCAGCCCCAGCATTTT. Amino acids: CASSSSTGVGNQPQHF.

The chain uses TRBV6-5 and TRBJ1-1; D is undetermined. The CDR3 sequence is 14 residues long. In germline, CDR1 is MNHEY, CDR2 SVGAGI. Trimming took off 7 bases at V and 1 base at J, with 13 bases between the two ends. CDR3 DNA: TGTGCCAGCACCGAGGGAATCAGGAACACTGAAGCTTTCTTT. It yields the protein CASTEGIRNTEAFF.

This clone was detected once. The chain links TRBV18 to TRBJ2-3, with 8 bases that match TRBD2. CDR1 KGHSH and CDR2 LQKENI come from the germline V gene. V gave up 2 bases and J gave up 1 base; unmatched junction bases: 5. The CDR3 runs to 16 residues. The CDR3 nucleotides are TGTGCCAGCTCACCATGGAGCGGGGGAGGCACAGATACGCAGTATTTT. It is translated as CASSPWSGGGTDTQYF.

A word on this clone: This CDR3 is also generated by other DNA sequences in the sample. The chain uses TRBV6-5 and TRBJ2-2; 11 positions match TRBD2. With 11 bases clipped from V and 6 bases from J, the junction kept 8 bases outside the gene matches. CDR1 MNHEY and CDR2 SVGAGI come from the germline V gene. The CDR3 is 14 residues long. CDR3: CACSGGAEAGELFF. The CDR3 DNA reads as TGTGCCTGTAGCGGGGGGGCTGAGGCCGGGGAGCTGTTTTTT.

V is TRBV19 and J is TRBJ1-2; TRBD1 aligns across 11 bases. This CDR3 has 15 amino acids. Looked up from germline, CDR1 is LNHDA and CDR2 is SQIVND (reference sequence). The V and J ends lost 5 bases and 4 bases, in that order; junction bases with no gene match: 6. CDR3 in amino acids: CASSAPGQGVYGYTF. Here the CDR3 DNA reads TGTGCCAGTAGTGCACCGGGACAGGGGGTCTATGGCTACACCTTC. Full variable domain (rest looked up from reference TRBV19 and TRBJ1-2): DGGITQSPKYLFRKEGQNVTLSCEQNLNHDAMYWYRQDPGQGLRLIYYSQIVNDFQKGDIAEGYSVSREKKESFPLTVTSAQKNPTAFYLCASSAPGQGVYGYTFGSGTRLTVV.